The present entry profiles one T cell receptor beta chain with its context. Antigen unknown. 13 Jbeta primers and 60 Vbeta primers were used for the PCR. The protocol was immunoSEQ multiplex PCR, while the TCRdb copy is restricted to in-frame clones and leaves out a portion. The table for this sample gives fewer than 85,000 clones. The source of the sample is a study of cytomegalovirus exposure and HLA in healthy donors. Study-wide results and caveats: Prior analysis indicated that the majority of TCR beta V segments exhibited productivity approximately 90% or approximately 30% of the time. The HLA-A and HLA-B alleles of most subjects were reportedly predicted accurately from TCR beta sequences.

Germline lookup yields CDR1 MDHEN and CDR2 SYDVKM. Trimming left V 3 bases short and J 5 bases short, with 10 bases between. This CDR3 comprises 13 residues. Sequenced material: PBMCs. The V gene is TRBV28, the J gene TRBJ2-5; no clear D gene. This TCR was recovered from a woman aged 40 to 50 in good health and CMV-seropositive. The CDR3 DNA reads TGTGCCAGCAGTTTTGGGCGTTGGGAGACCCAGTACTTC. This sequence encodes CASSFGRWETQYF.